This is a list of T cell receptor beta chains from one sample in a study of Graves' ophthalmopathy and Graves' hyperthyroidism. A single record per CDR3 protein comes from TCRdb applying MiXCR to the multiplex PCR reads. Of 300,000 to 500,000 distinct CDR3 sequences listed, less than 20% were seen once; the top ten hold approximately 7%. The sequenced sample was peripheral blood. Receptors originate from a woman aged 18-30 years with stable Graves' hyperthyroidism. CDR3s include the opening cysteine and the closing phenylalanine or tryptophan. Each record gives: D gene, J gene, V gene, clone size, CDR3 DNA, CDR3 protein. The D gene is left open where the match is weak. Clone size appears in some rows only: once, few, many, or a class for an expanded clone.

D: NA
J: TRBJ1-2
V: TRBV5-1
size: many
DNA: TGCGCCAGCAGCCCTGAGGGCACCCGAAATGGCTACACCTTC
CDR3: CASSPEGTRNGYTF

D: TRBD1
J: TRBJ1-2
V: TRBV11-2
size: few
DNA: TGTGCCAGCAGCAAGGGACAGCTTGGCTACACCTTC
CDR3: CASSKGQLGYTF

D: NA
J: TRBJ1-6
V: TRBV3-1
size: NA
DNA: TGTGCCAGCAGCCAGGGCAGGAATTCACCCCCCCACTTT
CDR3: CASSQGRNSPPHF

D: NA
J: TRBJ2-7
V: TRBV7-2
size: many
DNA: TGTGCCAGCAGCGCGGGCCCAAGCTCCTACGAGCAGTACTTC
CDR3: CASSAGPSSYEQYF

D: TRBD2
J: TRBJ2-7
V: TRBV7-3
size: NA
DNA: TGTGCCAGCAGCTTAGGGGGGGGACCCGGATACGAGCAGTACTTC
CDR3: CASSLGGGPGYEQYF

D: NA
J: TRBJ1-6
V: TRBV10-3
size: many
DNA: TGTGCCATCAGTGAATGGGGCGGGAATTCACCCCTCCACTTT
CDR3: CAISEWGGNSPLHF

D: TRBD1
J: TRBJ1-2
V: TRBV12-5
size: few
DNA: TGTGCTAGTGGGACAGGGAACTATGGCTACACCTTC
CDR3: CASGTGNYGYTF

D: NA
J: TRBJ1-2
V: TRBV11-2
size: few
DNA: TGTGCCAGCAGCTACCCCAACAGGTTTAACTATGGCTACACCTTC
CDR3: CASSYPNRFNYGYTF

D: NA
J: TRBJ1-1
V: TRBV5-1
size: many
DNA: TGCGCCAGCAGGGACTCGGGAGGGGAAACTGAAGCTTTCTTT
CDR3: CASRDSGGETEAFF

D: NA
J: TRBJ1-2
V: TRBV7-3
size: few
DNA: TGTGCCAGCAGCTTCCCTCCCGGGGATCAGACCTTC
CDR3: CASSFPPGDQTF

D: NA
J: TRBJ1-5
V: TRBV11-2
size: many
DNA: TGTGCCAGCAGCTTAGATTTCGGGCCCAATCAGCCCCAGCATTTT
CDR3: CASSLDFGPNQPQHF

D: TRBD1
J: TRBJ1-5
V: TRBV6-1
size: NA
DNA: TGTGCCAGCAGAGCCACAGGGGTCTCTAATCAGCCTCAGCATTTT
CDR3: CASRATGVSNQPQHF

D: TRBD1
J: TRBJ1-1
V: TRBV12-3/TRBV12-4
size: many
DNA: TGTGCCAGCAGTTTGGCCGGGACAGGGAACACTGAAGCTTTCTTT
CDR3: CASSLAGTGNTEAFF

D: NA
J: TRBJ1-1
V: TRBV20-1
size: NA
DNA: TGCAGTGGGGACTGGGGGGCTGATGCTTTCTTT
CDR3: CSGDWGADAFF

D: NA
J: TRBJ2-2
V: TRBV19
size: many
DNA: TGTGCCAGTAGTATCCGTACTGTAGGGGAGCTGTTTTTT
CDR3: CASSIRTVGELFF

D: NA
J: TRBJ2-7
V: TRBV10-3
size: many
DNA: TGTGCCATCAGTGAGTCGGGGTACGAGCAGTACTTC
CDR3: CAISESGYEQYF

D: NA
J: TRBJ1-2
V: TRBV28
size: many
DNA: TGTGCCAGCAGTTTATATAGAGGGAACTATGGCTACACCTTC
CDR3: CASSLYRGNYGYTF

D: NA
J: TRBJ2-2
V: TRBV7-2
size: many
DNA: TGTGCCAGCAGCTCCCCCAGGTCCACCGGGGAGCTGTTTTTT
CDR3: CASSSPRSTGELFF

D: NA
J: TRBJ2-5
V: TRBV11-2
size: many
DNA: TGTGCCAGCAGCTTAGATCAGGCAGGCCATGGTCACACCGGCCAAGAGACCCAGTACTTC
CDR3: CASSLDQAGHGHTGQETQYF

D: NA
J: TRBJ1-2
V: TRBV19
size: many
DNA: TGTGCCAGTAGAATAGGGGATGGCTACACCTTC
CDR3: CASRIGDGYTF

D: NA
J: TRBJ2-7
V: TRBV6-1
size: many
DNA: TGTGCCAGCAGTAAAGGGACCCAGGGGCACGAGCAGTACTTC
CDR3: CASSKGTQGHEQYF

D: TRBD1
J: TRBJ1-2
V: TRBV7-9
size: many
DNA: TGTGCCAGCAGCCGGGACAGGAAGGTCCCCCTCTTC
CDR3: CASSRDRKVPLF

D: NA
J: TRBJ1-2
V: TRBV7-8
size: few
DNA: TGTGCCAGCAGCTCCGGGGACCTTGGCTACACCTTC
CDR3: CASSSGDLGYTF

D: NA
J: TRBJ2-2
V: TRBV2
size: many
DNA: TGTGCCAGCACCCTGCAGACTTCGAACACCGGGGAGCTGTTTTTT
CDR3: CASTLQTSNTGELFF

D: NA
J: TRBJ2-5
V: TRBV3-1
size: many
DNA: TGTGCCAGCAGCCAGGGGGCGCCGGGGGGAGAGACCCAGTACTTC
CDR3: CASSQGAPGGETQYF

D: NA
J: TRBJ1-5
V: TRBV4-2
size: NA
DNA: TGTGCCAGCAGCCAAGGGGAGAGGTATCAGCCCCAGCATTTT
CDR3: CASSQGERYQPQHF

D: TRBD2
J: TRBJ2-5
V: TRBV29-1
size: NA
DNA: TGCAGCGTCGTAGGTGCGGGGGGGGCTCAAGAGACCCAGTACTTC
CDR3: CSVVGAGGAQETQYF

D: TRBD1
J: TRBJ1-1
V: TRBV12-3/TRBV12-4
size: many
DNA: TGTGCCAGCAGTTTGAGAATCAGGGGGGCGCGGGACACTGAAGCTTTCTTT
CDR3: CASSLRIRGARDTEAFF

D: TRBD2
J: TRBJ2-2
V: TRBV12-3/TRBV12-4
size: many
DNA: TGTGCCAGCAACGGGGGGACCGGGGAGCTGTTTTTT
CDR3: CASNGGTGELFF

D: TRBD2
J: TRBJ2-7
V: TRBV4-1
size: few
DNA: TGCGCCAGCAGCCAAGTCTACGGCCGGGGAGGGGACGAGCAGTACTTC
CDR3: CASSQVYGRGGDEQYF

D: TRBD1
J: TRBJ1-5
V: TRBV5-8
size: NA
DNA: TGTGCCAGCAGCTACAGGGGTGGGGGCCAGCCCCAGCATTTT
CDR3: CASSYRGGGQPQHF

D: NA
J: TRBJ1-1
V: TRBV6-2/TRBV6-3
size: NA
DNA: TGTGCCAGCAGTTACTCGGGACATCCTGAAGCTTTCTTT
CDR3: CASSYSGHPEAFF

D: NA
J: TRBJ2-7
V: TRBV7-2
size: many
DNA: TGTGCCAGCAGCTTTGAGGGTCTATGGTACGAGCAGTACTTC
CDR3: CASSFEGLWYEQYF

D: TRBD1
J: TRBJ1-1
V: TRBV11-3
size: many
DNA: TGTGCCAGCAGCTTAATGACAGGGCTGAACACTGAAGCTTTCTTT
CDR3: CASSLMTGLNTEAFF

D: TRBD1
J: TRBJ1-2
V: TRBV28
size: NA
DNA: TGTGCCAGCAGTTTTGGGAGACAGGGAGGTCTCCACGGCTACACCTTC
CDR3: CASSFGRQGGLHGYTF

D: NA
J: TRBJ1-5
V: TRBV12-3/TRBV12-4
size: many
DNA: TGTGCCAGCAGTTTCGCCGGGTTCAATCAGCCCCAGCATTTT
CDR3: CASSFAGFNQPQHF

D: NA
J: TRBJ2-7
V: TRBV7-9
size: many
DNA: TGTGCCAGCAGCTCCTTGGGAAAAGGAAACTACGAGCAGTACTTC
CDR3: CASSSLGKGNYEQYF

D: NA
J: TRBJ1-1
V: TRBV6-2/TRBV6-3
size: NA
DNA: TGTGCCAGCAGCAAAAATGACAGCCCTGAAGCTTTCTTT
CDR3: CASSKNDSPEAFF

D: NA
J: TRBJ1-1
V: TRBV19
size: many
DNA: TGTACCAGTAGACAAGGGATAGCGGGCACTGAAGCTTTCTTT
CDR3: CTSRQGIAGTEAFF

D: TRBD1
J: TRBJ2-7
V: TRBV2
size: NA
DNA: TGTGCCACCACCCGGGACAGGGACTCCTACGAGCAGTACTTC
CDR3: CATTRDRDSYEQYF

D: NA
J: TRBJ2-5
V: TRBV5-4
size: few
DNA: TGTGCCGGCAGCTTACGGGAAGAGACCCAGTACTTC
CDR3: CAGSLREETQYF

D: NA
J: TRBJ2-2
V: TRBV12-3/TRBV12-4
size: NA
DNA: TGTGCCAGCAGTTTCGGCCCCAGGGGCGCTGGGACCGGGGAGCTGTTTTTT
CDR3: CASSFGPRGAGTGELFF

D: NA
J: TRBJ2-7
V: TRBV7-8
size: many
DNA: TGTGCCAGCAGCTTCCAACACGGCTCGGGCGAGCAGTACTTC
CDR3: CASSFQHGSGEQYF

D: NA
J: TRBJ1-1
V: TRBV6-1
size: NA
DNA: TGTGCCAGCAGTCGGGGGGAGGTGGCTGAAGCTTTCTTT
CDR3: CASSRGEVAEAFF

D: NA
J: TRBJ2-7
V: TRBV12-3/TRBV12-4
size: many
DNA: TGTGCCAGCAGTCCCCGGGACTTCTACGAGCAGTACTTC
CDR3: CASSPRDFYEQYF

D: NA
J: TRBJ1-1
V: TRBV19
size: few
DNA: TGTGCCAGTAGTATCCTTGGAGTGGGGAGGAACACTGAAGCTTTCTTT
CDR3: CASSILGVGRNTEAFF

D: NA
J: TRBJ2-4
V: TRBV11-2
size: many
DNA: TGTGCCAGCAGCTCGGGACCTCTCAGTGCTCAGTACTTC
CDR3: CASSSGPLSAQYF

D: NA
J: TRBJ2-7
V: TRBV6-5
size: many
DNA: TGTGCCAGCAGTCTACGACAGGGACTGGTCGAGCAGTACTTC
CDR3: CASSLRQGLVEQYF

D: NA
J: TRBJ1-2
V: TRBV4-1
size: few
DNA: TGCGCCAGCCGCCGTAGCGGGGAGAACTATGGCTACACCTTC
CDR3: CASRRSGENYGYTF

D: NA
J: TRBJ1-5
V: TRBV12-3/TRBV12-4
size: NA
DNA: TGTGCCAGCAGCATCGACAGGTGGTGGGGTCAGCCCCAGCATTTT
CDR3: CASSIDRWWGQPQHF

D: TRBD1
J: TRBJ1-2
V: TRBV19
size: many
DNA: TGTGCCAGTAGTCCGACCATGGGACAGGGTAGGAACTATGGCTACACCTTC
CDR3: CASSPTMGQGRNYGYTF

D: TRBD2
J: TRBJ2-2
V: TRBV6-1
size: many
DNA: TGTGCCAGCGGGGTCGGGACTAGCACCGGGGAGCTGTTTTTT
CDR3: CASGVGTSTGELFF

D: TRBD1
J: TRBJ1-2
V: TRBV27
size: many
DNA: TGTGCCAGCAGTGCCCGCCTCGACAGGGTTGGCTATGGCTACACCTTC
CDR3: CASSARLDRVGYGYTF

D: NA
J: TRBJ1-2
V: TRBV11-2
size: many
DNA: TGTGCCAGCAGCTTAGGGGTACAGGGAAGGGTCTATGGCTACACCTTC
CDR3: CASSLGVQGRVYGYTF